The rows below give T cell receptor beta chains drawn from one sample of a study of T cells in localized non-small cell lung cancer. Repertoires were generated with immunoSEQ multiplex PCR, while TCRdb's copy carries only in-frame clones and drops some. The sample records around 130,000 clones, roughly 90% being singletons. This sample comprised peripheral blood, obtained before any cancer treatment. Receptor source: an older female donor with stage I lung adenocarcinoma. Both conserved end residues are part of each CDR3. Size is omitted from some rows. Given values are once, few, many or a class for expanded clones.

v_call: TRBV5-1; clone_size: once; cdr3_aa: CASSVGGLGAEQFF
v_call: TRBV9; clone_size: .; cdr3_aa: CASSVAGQPNQPQHF
v_call: TRBV7-7; clone_size: .; cdr3_aa: CASSLVPASAAYEQYF
v_call: TRBV11-2; clone_size: .; cdr3_aa: CASRTPGLAIASSYNEQFF
v_call: TRBV5-6; clone_size: .; cdr3_aa: CASSLGRYSNQPQHF
v_call: TRBV7-8; clone_size: .; cdr3_aa: CASRPPTGQSAKNEQFF
v_call: TRBV5-1; clone_size: .; cdr3_aa: CASSPEGLSSYNEQFF
v_call: TRBV9; clone_size: .; cdr3_aa: CASSVSGRVTDTQYF
v_call: TRBV7-3; clone_size: .; cdr3_aa: CASSLVGTGTGANVLTF
v_call: TRBV9; clone_size: .; cdr3_aa: CASSVVADTNYGYTF
v_call: TRBV5-4; clone_size: .; cdr3_aa: CASSLSAGPYGYTF
v_call: TRBV9; clone_size: .; cdr3_aa: CASSVGGLAGGETQYF
v_call: TRBV7-3; clone_size: .; cdr3_aa: CASSVAGGPINEQFF
v_call: TRBV6-5; clone_size: few; cdr3_aa: CASSTRPPGGELFF
v_call: TRBV28; clone_size: .; cdr3_aa: CASSLYLDSTEAFF
v_call: TRBV7-2; clone_size: .; cdr3_aa: CASSLSPGAYEQYF
v_call: TRBV5-1; clone_size: .; cdr3_aa: CASRPSSGLPYNEQFF
v_call: TRBV28; clone_size: .; cdr3_aa: CASLHQAGVINEQYF
v_call: TRBV28; clone_size: .; cdr3_aa: CASSPGGRGAGELFF
v_call: TRBV6-5; clone_size: .; cdr3_aa: CASRKDRLGANVLTF
v_call: TRBV7-3; clone_size: .; cdr3_aa: CASSSIGTLTGELFF
v_call: TRBV27; clone_size: .; cdr3_aa: CASSPWGSQETQYF
v_call: TRBV15; clone_size: .; cdr3_aa: CATSRESRNQPQHF
v_call: TRBV19; clone_size: once; cdr3_aa: CASSTSLGQYNEQFF
v_call: TRBV4-1; clone_size: few; cdr3_aa: CASSPLVGSLPDTQYF
v_call: TRBV5-4; clone_size: .; cdr3_aa: CASSLPTGGIGYTF
v_call: TRBV7-9; clone_size: .; cdr3_aa: CASSLYGSNIYEQFF
v_call: TRBV6-5; clone_size: .; cdr3_aa: CASSSLDRPYEQYF
v_call: TRBV7-8; clone_size: .; cdr3_aa: CASSPDRDGYTF